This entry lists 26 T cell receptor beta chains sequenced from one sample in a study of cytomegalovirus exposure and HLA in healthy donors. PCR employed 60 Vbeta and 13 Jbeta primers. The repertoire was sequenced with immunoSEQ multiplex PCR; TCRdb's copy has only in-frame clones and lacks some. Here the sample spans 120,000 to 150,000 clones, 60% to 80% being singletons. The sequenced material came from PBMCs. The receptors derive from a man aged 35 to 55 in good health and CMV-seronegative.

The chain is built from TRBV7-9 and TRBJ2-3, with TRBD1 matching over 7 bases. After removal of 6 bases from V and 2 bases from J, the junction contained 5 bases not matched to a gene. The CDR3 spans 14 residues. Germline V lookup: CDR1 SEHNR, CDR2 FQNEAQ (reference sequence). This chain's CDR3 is CASSWDSPTDTQYF. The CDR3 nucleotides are TGTGCCAGCAGTTGGGACAGCCCCACAGATACGCAGTATTTT.

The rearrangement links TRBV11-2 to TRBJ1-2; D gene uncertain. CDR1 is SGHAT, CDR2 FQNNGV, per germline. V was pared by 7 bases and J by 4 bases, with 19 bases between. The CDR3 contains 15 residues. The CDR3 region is CASTDKPPKVYGYTF. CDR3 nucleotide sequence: TGTGCCAGCACCGACAAGCCCCCAAAGGTCTATGGCTACACCTTC. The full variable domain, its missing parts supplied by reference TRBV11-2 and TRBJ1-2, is EAGVAQSPRYKIIEKRQSVAFWCNPISGHATLYWYQQILGQGPKLLIQFQNNGVVDDSQLPKDRFSAERLKGVDSTLKIQPAKLEDSAVYLCASTDKPPKVYGYTFGSGTRLTVV.

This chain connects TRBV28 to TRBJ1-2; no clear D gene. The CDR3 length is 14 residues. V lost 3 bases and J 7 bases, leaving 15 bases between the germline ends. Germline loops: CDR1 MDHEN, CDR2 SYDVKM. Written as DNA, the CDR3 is TGTGCCAGCAGTTTCCGCGAAATGACGGGTGGCTACACCTTC. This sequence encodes CASSFREMTGGYTF.

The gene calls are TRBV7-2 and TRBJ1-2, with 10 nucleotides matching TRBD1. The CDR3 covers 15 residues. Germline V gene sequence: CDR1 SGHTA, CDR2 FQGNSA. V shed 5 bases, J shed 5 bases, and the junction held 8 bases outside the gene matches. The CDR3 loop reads CASSPRPGQGYGYTF. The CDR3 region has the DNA TGTGCCAGCAGCCCCCGCCCGGGACAGGGGTATGGCTACACCTTC. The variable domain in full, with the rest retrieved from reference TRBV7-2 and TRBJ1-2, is GAGVSQSPSNKVTEKGKDVELRCDPISGHTALYWYRQSLGQGLEFLIYFQGNSAPDKSGLPSDRFSAERTGGSVSTLTIQRTQQEDSAVYLCASSPRPGQGYGYTFGSGTRLTVV.

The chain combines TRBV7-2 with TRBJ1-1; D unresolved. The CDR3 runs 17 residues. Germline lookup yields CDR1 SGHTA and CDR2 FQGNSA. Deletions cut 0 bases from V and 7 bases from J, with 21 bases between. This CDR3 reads CASSLATLSRGSVEAFF. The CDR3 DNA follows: TGTGCCAGCAGCTTAGCGACGCTCTCCCGAGGGAGTGTTGAAGCTTTCTTT.

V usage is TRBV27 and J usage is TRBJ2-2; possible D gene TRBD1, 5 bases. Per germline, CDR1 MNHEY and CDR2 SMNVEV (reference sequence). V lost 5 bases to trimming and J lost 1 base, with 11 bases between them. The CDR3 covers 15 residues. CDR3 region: CASSPRARNTGELFF. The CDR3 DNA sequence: TGTGCCAGCAGTCCCAGGGCAAGGAACACCGGGGAGCTGTTTTTT.

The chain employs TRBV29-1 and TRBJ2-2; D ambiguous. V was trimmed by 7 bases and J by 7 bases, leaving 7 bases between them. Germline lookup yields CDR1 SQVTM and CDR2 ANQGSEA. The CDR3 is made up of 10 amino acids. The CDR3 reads CSALDGELFF. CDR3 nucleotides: TGCAGCGCCCTAGACGGGGAGCTGTTTTTT.

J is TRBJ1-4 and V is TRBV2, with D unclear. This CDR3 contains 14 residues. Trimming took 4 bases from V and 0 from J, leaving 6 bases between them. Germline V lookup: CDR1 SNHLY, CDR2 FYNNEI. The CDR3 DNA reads TGTGCCAGCAGTGCAGTCGCAACTAATGAAAAACTGTTTTTT. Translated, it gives CASSAVATNEKLFF.

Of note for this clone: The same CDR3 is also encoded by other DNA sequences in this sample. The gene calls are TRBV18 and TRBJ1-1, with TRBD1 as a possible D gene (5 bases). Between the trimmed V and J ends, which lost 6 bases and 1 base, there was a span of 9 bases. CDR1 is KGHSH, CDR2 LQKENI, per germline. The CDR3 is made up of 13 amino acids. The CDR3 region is CASSLGENTEAFF. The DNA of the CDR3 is TGTGCCAGCTCCCTAGGGGAGAACACTGAAGCTTTCTTT.

The CDR3 is CASSQTESRNTGELFF. Written as DNA, the CDR3 is TGCGCCAGCAGCCAAACTGAGTCGAGAAACACCGGGGAGCTGTTTTTT. The V call is TRBV4-1, the J call TRBJ2-2; D is unresolved. V was trimmed by 2 bases and J by 2 bases, leaving 12 bases between them. Germline-derived CDR1 and CDR2 are MGHRA and YSYEKL. CDR3 size: 16 residues.

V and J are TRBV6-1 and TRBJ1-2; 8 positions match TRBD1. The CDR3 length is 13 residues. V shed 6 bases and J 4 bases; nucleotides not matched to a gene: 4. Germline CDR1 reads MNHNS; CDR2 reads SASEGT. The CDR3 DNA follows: TGTGCCAGCAGCGTAGGGACAGGCTATGGCTACACCTTC. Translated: CASSVGTGYGYTF.

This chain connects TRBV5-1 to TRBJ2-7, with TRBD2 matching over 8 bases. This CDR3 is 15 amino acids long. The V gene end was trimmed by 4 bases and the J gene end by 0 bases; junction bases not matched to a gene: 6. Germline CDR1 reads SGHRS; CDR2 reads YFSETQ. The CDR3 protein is CASSVFGGDSYEQYF. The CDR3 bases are TGCGCCAGCAGCGTATTCGGGGGGGACTCCTACGAGCAGTACTTC.

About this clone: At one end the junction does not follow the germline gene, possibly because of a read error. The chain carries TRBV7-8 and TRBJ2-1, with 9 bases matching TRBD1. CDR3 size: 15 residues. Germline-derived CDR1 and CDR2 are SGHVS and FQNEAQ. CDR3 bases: TGTGCCAGCAGTTTAGGACAGGGGTCCTACAATGAGCAGTTCTTC. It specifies CASSLGQGSYNEQFF.

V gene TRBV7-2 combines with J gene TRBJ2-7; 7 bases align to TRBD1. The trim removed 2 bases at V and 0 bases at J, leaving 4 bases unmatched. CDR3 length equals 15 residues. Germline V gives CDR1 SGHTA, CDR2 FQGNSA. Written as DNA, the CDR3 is TGTGCCAGCAGCTTAATACAGGGGCACTCCTACGAGCAGTACTTC. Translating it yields CASSLIQGHSYEQYF.

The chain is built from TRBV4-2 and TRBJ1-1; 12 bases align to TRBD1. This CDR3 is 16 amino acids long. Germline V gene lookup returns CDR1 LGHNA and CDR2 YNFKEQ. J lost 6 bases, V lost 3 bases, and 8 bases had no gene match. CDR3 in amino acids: CASSHTGTGGKAEAFF. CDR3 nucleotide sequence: TGTGCCAGCAGCCATACCGGGACAGGGGGCAAGGCTGAAGCTTTCTTT.

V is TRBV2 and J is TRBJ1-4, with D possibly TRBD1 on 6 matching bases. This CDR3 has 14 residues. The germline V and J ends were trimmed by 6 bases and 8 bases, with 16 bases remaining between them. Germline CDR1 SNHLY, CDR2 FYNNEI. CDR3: CASRETGLEEKLFF. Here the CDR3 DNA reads TGTGCCAGCAGGGAAACAGGGTTAGAGGAAAAACTGTTTTTT.

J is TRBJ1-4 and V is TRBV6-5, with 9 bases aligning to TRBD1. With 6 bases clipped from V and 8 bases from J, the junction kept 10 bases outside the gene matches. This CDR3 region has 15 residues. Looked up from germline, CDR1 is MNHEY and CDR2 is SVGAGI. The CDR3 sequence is CASSHSDRGEEKLFF. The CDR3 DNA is TGTGCCAGCAGCCATTCGGACAGGGGTGAGGAAAAACTGTTTTTT.

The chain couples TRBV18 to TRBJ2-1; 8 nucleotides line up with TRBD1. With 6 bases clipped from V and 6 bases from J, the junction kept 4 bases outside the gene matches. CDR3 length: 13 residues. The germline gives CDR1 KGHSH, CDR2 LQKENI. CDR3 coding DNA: TGTGCCAGCTCCCTCACAGGGGGCAATGAGCAGTTCTTC. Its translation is CASSLTGGNEQFF.

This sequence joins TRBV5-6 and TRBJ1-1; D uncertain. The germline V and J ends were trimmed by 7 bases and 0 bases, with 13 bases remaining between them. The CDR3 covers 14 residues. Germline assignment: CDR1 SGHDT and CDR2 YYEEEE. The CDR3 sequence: CASASWRMNTEAFF. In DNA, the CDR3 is TGTGCCAGCGCGTCCTGGCGGATGAACACTGAAGCTTTCTTT.

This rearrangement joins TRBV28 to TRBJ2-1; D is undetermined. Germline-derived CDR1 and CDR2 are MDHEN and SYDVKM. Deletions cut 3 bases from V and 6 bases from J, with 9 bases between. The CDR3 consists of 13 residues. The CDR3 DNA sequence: TGTGCCAGCAGTTTCTCAGCGCCCAATGAGCAGTTCTTC. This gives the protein CASSFSAPNEQFF.

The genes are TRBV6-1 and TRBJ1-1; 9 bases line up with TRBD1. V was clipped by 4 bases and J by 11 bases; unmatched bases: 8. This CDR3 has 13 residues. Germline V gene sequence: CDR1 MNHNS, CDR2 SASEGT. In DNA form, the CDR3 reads TGTGCCAGCAGTGCCGGACAGGGGAGAACGGCTTTCTTT. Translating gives CASSAGQGRTAFF.

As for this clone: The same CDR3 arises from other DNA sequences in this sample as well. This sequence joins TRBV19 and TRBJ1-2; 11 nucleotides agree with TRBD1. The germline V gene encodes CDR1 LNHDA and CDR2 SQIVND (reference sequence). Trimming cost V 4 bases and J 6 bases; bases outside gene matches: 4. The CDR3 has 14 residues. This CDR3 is CASSTGQGADGYTF. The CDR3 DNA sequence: TGTGCCAGTAGTACAGGACAGGGGGCGGATGGCTACACCTTC.

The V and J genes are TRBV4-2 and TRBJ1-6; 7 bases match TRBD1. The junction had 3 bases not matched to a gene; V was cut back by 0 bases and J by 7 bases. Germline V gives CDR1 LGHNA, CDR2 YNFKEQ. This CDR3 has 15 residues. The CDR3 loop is CASSQETGVNSPLHF. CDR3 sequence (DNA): TGTGCCAGCAGCCAAGAAACAGGGGTAAATTCACCCCTCCACTTT.

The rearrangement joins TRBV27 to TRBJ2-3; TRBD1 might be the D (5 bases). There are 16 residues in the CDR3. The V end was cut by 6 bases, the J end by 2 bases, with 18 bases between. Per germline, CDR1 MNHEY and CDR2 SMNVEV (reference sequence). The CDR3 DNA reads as TGTGCCAGCAGAGCTACGACAGTCTTCCTCACAGATACGCAGTATTTT. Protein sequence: CASRATTVFLTDTQYF.

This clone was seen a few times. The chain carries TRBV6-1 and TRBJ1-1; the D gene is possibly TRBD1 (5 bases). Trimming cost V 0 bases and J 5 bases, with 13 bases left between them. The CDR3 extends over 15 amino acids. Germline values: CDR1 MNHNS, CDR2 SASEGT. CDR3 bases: TGTGCCAGCAGTGAAGCCTACCAGGGTGGGACTGAAGCTTTCTTT. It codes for CASSEAYQGGTEAFF.

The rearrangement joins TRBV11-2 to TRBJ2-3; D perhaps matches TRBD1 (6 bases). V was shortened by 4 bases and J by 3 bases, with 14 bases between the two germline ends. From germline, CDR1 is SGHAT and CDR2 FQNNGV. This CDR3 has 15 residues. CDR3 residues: CASSSQWTETDTQYF. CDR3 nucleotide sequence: TGTGCCAGCAGCTCTCAATGGACAGAAACAGATACGCAGTATTTT.